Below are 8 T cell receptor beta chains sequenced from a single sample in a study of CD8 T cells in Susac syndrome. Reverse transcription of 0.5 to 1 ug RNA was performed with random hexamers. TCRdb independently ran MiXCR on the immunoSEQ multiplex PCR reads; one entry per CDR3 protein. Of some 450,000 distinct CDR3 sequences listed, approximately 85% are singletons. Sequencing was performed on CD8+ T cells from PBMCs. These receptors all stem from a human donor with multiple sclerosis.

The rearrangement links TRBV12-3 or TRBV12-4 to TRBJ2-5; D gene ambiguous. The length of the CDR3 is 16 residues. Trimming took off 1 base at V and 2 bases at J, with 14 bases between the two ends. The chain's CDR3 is CASSLDPDTEQETQYF. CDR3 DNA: TGTGCCAGCAGTTTAGATCCCGACACCGAACAAGAGACCCAGTACTTC.

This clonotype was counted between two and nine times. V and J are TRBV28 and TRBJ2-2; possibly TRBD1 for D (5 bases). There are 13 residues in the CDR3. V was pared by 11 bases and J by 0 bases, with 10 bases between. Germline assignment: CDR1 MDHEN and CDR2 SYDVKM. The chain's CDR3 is CASRGPNTGELFF. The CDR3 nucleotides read TGTGCCTCAAGGGGTCCGAACACCGGGGAGCTGTTTTTT.

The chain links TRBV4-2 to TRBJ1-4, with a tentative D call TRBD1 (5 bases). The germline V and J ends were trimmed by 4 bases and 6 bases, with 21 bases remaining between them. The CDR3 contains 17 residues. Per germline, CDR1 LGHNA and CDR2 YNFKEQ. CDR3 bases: TGTGCCAGCAGCCCGGAAGAGGCCCAGGGCGGGTATGAAAAACTGTTTTTT. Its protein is CASSPEEAQGGYEKLFF.

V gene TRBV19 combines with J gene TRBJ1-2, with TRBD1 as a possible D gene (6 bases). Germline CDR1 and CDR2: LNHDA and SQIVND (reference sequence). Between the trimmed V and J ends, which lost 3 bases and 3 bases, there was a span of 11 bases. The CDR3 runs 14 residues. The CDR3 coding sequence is TGTGCCAGTAGTATTACAGGGCTTTACTATGGCTACACCTTC. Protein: CASSITGLYYGYTF.

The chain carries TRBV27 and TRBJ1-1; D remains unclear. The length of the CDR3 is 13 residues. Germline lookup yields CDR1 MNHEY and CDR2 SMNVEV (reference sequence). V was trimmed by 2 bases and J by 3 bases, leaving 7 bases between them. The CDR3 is CASSLQMHTEAFF. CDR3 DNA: TGTGCCAGCAGTTTACAAATGCACACTGAAGCTTTCTTT.

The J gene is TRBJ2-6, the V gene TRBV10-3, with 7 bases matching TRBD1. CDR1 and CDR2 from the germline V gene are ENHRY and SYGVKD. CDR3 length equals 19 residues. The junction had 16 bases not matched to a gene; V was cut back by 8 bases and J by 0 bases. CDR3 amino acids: CAILNVGTDFHSGANVLTF. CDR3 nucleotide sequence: TGTGCCATCCTAAATGTAGGGACAGATTTTCACTCTGGGGCCAACGTCCTGACTTTC.

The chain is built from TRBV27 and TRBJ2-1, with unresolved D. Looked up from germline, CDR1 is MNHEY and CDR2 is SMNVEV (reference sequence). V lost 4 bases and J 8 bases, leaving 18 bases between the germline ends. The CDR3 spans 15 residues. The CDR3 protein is CASSSLSRPGDEQFF. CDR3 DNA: TGTGCCAGCAGTTCGCTCTCGCGGCCTGGGGATGAGCAGTTCTTC.

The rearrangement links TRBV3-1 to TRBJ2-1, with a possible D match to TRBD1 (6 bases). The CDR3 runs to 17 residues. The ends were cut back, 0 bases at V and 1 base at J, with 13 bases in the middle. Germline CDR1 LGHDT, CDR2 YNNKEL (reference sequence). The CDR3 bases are TGTGCCAGCAGCCAAGAAGGTAAGGGGGAATCCTACAATGAGCAGTTCTTC. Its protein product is CASSQEGKGESYNEQFF.